Sequencing of this T cell receptor (beta chain) was carried out in a study of OX40 agonist ivuxolimab in advanced cancers. About the study: The study gave patients intravenous ivuxolimab at 0.01 to 10 mg/kg every 2 weeks. General study results and limits: The study found among the lowest clonal expansion in partial responders at 0.1-3.0 mg/kg.

The CDR3 is 14 residues long. In germline, CDR1 is LGHNA, CDR2 YNFKEQ. Trimming left V 5 bases short and J 0 bases short, with 9 bases between. Autoimmune disease history or systemic immunosuppression disqualified patients. With respect to this clone: Its target is unknown.

Repertoires were generated with immunoSEQ multiplex PCR, while TCRdb's copy carries only in-frame clones and drops some. The sample has under 65,000 clones; roughly nine tenths are singletons. The origin of this receptor is an adult with an advanced solid tumor such as melanoma, head and neck, liver or kidney cancer. The V gene is TRBV4-2, the J gene TRBJ2-3; weak D call: TRBD2 (6 bases). The specimen comprised CD4+ or CD8+ T cells sorted from blood, sampled in a trial of the OX40 agonist ivuxolimab. The chain's CDR3 is CASSFGTSTDTQYF. CDR3 nucleotides: TGTGCCAGCAGCTTTGGGACTAGCACAGATACGCAGTATTTT.